The source of this T cell receptor (beta chain) is a study of T cells in Graves' hyperthyroidism and ophthalmopathy. This CDR3 spans 16 amino acids. The germline gives CDR1 SSHAT, CDR2 FNYEAQ (reference sequence). Regarding this clonotype: The junction departs from germline at one end; a sequencing error may be responsible.

TCR beta CDR3 regions were amplified from RNA. Researchers ran a first-round RT-PCR on the TCR CDR3 using the HTBI primer set. TCRdb redid the calling of the multiplex PCR reads with MiXCR, one entry per CDR3 protein. The profile shows around 56,000 distinct CDR3 sequences, just under 50% of them singletons. V usage is TRBV7-7 and J usage is TRBJ2-5, with TRBD2 matching over 10 bases. The receptor was isolated from a woman between 25 and 40 years old with Graves' ophthalmopathy. The specimen sequenced was blood. The DNA of the CDR3 is TGTGCTAGCAGGGGCGACCTAGCGGGAGTAGAAGAGACCCGGTACTTC. Translation gives CASRGDLAGVEETRYF.